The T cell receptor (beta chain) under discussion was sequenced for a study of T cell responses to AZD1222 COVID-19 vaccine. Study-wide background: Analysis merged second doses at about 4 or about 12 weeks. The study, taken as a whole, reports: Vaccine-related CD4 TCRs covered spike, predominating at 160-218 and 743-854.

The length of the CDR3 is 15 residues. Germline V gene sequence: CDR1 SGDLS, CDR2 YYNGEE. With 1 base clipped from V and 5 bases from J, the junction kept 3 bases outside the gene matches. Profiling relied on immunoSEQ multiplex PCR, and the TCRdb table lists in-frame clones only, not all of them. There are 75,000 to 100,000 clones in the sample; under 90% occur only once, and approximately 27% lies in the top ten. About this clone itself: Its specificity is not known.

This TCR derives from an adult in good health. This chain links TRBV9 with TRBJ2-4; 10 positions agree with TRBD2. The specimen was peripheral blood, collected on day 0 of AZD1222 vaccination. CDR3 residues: CASSVRAGGENIQYF. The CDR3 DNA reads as TGTGCCAGCAGCGTACGAGCGGGAGGGGAAAACATTCAGTACTTC.